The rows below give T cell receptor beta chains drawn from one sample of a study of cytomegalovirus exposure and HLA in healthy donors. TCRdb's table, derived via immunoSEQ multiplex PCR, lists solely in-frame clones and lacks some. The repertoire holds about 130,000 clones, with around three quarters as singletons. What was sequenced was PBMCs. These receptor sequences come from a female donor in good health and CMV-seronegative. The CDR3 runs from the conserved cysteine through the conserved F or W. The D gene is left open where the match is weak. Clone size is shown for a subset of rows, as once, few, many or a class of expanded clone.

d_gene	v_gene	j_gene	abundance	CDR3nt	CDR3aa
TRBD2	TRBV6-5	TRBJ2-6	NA	TGTGCCAGCAGTTCGGGAGGGTCTGGGGCCAACGTCCTGACTTTC	CASSSGGSGANVLTF
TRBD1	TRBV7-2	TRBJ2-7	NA	TGTGCCAGCAGCTGGGACAGGGGTGGGTACGAGCAGTACTTC	CASSWDRGGYEQYF
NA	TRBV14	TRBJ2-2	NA	TGTGCCAGCAGCCGCTATGGTACCGGGGAGCTGTTTTTT	CASSRYGTGELFF
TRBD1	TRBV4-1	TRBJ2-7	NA	TGCGCCAGCAGCCGGGACAGGGGTACGTACGAGCAGTACTTC	CASSRDRGTYEQYF
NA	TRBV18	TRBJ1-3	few	TGTGCCAGCTCACCACTGGACAAGATCAGCTCTGGAAACACCATATATTTT	CASSPLDKISSGNTIYF
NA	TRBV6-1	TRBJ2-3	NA	TGTGCCTCCAGCTTGGACAGCGGATACACAGATACGCAGTATTTT	CASSLDSGYTDTQYF
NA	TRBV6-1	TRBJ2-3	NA	TGTGCCAGCAGTGAATTTAGGAGACCAGATACGCAGTATTTT	CASSEFRRPDTQYF
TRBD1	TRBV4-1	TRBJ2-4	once	TGCGCCAGCAGCCAAGTGGGAACAGGGGGCGGGAACATTCAGTACTTC	CASSQVGTGGGNIQYF
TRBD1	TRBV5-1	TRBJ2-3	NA	TGCGCCTCTAGCGGCGGACAGGGGAGGGCAGATACGCAGTATTTT	CASSGGQGRADTQYF
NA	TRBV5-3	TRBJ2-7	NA	TGTGCCAGAAGCCCAGGAAGCAGCTCCTACGAGCAGTACTTC	CARSPGSSSYEQYF
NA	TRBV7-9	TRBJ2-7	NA	TGTGCCAGCAGCTTCCGGCAGGGGGGCGAGCAGTACTTC	CASSFRQGGEQYF
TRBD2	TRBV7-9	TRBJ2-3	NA	TGTGCCAGCAGCCCCGGGACTAGCGGGAGCACAGATACGCAGTATTTT	CASSPGTSGSTDTQYF
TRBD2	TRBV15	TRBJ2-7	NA	TGTGCCACCAGCAGAGATAGGAGCGGGAGTAAGTACGAGCAGTACTTC	CATSRDRSGSKYEQYF
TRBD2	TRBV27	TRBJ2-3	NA	TGTGCCAGCAGTTTTTATCGGACTAGCGGGGTCCTACATACGCAGTATTTT	CASSFYRTSGVLHTQYF
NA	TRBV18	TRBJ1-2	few	TGTGCCAGCTCACCACCGCAGAACTATGGCTACACCTTC	CASSPPQNYGYTF
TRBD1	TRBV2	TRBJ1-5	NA	TGTGCCAGCAGTCCTTCAGGGGGCGCGTACCAGCCCCAGCATTTT	CASSPSGGAYQPQHF
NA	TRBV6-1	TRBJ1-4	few	TGTGCCAGCTACAGGGCCCCGGCTGAAAAACTGTTTTTT	CASYRAPAEKLFF
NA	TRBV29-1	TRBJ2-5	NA	TGCAGCGGGTGGGGGGACCAAGAGACCCAGTACTTC	CSGWGDQETQYF
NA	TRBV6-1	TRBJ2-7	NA	TGTGCCAGCAGTGATTTTTTCCCACTCTACGAGGAGCAGTACTTC	CASSDFFPLYEEQYF
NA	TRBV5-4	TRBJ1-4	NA	TGTGCCAGCAGCCTGACAGGTTTCACGGAACTGTTTTTT	CASSLTGFTELFF
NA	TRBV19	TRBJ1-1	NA	TGTGCCAGTAGTACTCCTTGGGCAGGGTCGAACACTGAAGCTTTCTTT	CASSTPWAGSNTEAFF
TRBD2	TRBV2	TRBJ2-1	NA	TGTGCCACTAGACTAGCGGGGAATGAGCAGTTCTTC	CATRLAGNEQFF
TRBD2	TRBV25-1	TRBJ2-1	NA	TGTGCCAGCAGTGAACGGAGCGGGAGGGCCCGTGAGCAGTTCTTC	CASSERSGRAREQFF
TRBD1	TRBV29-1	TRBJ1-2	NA	TGCAGCGTTGGAGGAGGGCGTCAGGGGGACTATGGCTACACCTTC	CSVGGGRQGDYGYTF
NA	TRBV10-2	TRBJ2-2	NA	TGCGCCAGCAGTGCGGCTTGGGCTAACCTTGGGGAGGACACCGGGGAGCTGTTTTTT	CASSAAWANLGEDTGELFF
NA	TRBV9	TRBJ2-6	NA	TGTGCCAGCAGCGATGCCAGGGGTCGATACTCTGGGGCCAACGTCCTGACTTTC	CASSDARGRYSGANVLTF
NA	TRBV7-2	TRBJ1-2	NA	TGTGCCAGCAGCCTAAGTTCGGACACCTTC	CASSLSSDTF
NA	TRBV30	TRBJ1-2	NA	TGTGCCTGGAGTGTACTAGGGTTTAACTATGGCTACACCTTC	CAWSVLGFNYGYTF
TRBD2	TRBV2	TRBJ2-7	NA	TGTGCCACCGAGGGGACTAGCGGGATTACCTCCTCCTACGAGCAGTACTTC	CATEGTSGITSSYEQYF
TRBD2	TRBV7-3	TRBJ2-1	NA	TGTGCCAGCGGGCTAGCGGGGAGCTCCTACAATGAGCAGTTCTTC	CASGLAGSSYNEQFF
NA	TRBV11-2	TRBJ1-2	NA	TGTGCCAGCAGCGGATACAGGGATGCAACCGGAGGCTACACCTTC	CASSGYRDATGGYTF
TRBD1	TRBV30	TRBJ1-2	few	TGTGCCTGGAGTCCAAGAAGGACAGGGGTTGATGGCTACACCTTC	CAWSPRRTGVDGYTF
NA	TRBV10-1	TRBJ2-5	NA	TGCGCCAGCAGACGGGGGTTATCGGAGACCCAGTACTTC	CASRRGLSETQYF
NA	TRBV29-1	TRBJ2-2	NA	TGCAGCGTTGTGGGGGCCTACACCGGGGAGCTGTTTTTT	CSVVGAYTGELFF
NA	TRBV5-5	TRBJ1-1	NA	TGTGCCAGCAGCTTGCCGCCCACACAGGGTAAAGCTTTCTTT	CASSLPPTQGKAFF